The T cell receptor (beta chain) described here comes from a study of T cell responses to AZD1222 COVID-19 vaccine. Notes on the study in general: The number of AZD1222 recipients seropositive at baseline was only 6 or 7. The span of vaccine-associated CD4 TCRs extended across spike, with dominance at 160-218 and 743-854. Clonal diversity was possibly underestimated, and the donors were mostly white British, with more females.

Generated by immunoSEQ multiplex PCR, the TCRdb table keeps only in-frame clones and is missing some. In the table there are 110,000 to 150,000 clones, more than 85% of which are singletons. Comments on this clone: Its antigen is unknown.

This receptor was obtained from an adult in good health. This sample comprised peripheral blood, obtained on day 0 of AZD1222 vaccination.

CDR3 in DNA: TGCGCCAGCAGCACGAGGGGGACAGAACCTTACGAGCAGTACTTC. As protein: CASSTRGTEPYEQYF. This chain links TRBV5-1 with TRBJ2-7; 7 bases agree with TRBD1. Per the germline V gene, CDR1 is SGHRS and CDR2 is YFSETQ. The CDR3 spans 15 residues. V lost 4 bases, J lost 4 bases, and 11 bases stayed unmatched.